Listed here is a single T cell receptor (beta chain). Its antigen remains unidentified. Positive CCR7 selection of CD45RO-negative cells yielded the naive CD8 cells, and terminally differentiated effector memory CD45RA+ cells were excluded. All donors were healthy HIV-negative adults lacking recent acute infections or vaccinations. There were only Caucasian adults among the donors, and all lived in Nashville, Tennessee. This sample is part of a study of shared clonotypes between healthy human individuals. Sequencing was performed with immunoSEQ multiplex PCR; in TCRdb, only in-frame clones are kept and a portion is missing. Found here are millions of clones, approximately 94% of them singletons; the top ten hold about 1.1%. The study, taken as a whole, reports: Relative to their counterparts shared across all four donors, non-shared clonotypes exhibited diminished generation probabilities.

Sequencing was done on a sample of naive CD8+ T cells sorted from blood. This receptor was identified in a man aged 18 to 30 in good health.

This CDR3 reads CASTNYNEQFF. The CDR3 DNA sequence: TGTGCCAGTACCAATTACAATGAGCAGTTCTTC. The chain has TRBV19 and TRBJ2-1; no clear D. Per the germline V gene, CDR1 is LNHDA and CDR2 is SQIVND (reference sequence). The CDR3 totals 11 residues. Trimming pared 7 bases from V and 4 bases from J, leaving 5 bases between. Complete variable domain (other parts from reference TRBV19 and TRBJ2-1): DGGITQSPKYLFRKEGQNVTLSCEQNLNHDAMYWYRQDPGQGLRLIYYSQIVNDFQKGDIAEGYSVSREKKESFPLTVTSAQKNPTAFYLCASTNYNEQFFGPGTRLTVL.